The rows below give T cell receptor beta chains drawn from one sample of a study of blood T cell repertoires in COVID-19. Clones were sequenced by immunoSEQ multiplex PCR, and TCRdb holds only the in-frame ones, with some missing. Of 300,000 to 400,000 clones in the sample, 88% were seen once. Sequencing was performed on peripheral blood. All receptors come from a woman in her 70s with COVID-19, enrolled during active disease. Both conserved end residues are part of each CDR3. The order of the fields is V gene, CDR3 protein.

v_call: TRBV27; cdr3_aa: CASSSNRGATNEKLFF
v_call: TRBV6-6; cdr3_aa: CASSGDSREQYF
v_call: TRBV27; cdr3_aa: CASSSVQGYNSPLHF
v_call: TRBV5-1; cdr3_aa: CASSRSGGLEDGYTF
v_call: TRBV27; cdr3_aa: CASSLGSSVGNEQFF
v_call: TRBV3-1/TRBV3-2; cdr3_aa: CASSQDGAGNQPQHF
v_call: TRBV27; cdr3_aa: CASSFRVDSNQPQHF
v_call: TRBV7-2; cdr3_aa: CASSSPLAGGMAGELFF
v_call: TRBV24-1; cdr3_aa: CATSDLGGAQETQYF
v_call: TRBV13; cdr3_aa: CASSPPRFGTTYEQYF
v_call: TRBV5-1; cdr3_aa: CASNPQGNAEAFF
v_call: TRBV30; cdr3_aa: CAWTSTGIPEAFF
v_call: TRBV18; cdr3_aa: CASSLRNYGYTF
v_call: TRBV5-1; cdr3_aa: CASSFAGQENEKLFF
v_call: TRBV2; cdr3_aa: CATTGSITEAFF
v_call: TRBV4-1; cdr3_aa: CASSQVLGQDTQYF
v_call: TRBV24-1; cdr3_aa: CATQGPASTDTQYF
v_call: TRBV3-1/TRBV3-2; cdr3_aa: CASSQFSTGSTF
v_call: TRBV10-3; cdr3_aa: CATDGTGGRELFF
v_call: TRBV24-1; cdr3_aa: CATRLMNRDREEKLFF
v_call: TRBV13; cdr3_aa: CASSLGQVTAGAFF
v_call: TRBV12-3/TRBV12-4; cdr3_aa: CASSLYREQFF
v_call: TRBV27; cdr3_aa: CASSLRGGTYEQYF
v_call: TRBV10-3; cdr3_aa: CAIRDRDTTEAFF
v_call: TRBV19; cdr3_aa: CASSQGQGTGSGSGNTIYF
v_call: TRBV9; cdr3_aa: CASSGGDEKLFF
v_call: TRBV5-1; cdr3_aa: CASSLVATSGGANEQFF
v_call: TRBV7-9; cdr3_aa: CASSGSGTGLKGYTF
v_call: TRBV9; cdr3_aa: CASSATGGLEKLFF
v_call: TRBV27; cdr3_aa: CASSSPIAGGPGELFF
v_call: TRBV6-5; cdr3_aa: CASRSRGGSSYEQYF
v_call: TRBV28; cdr3_aa: CASSFFVSGFNQPQHF
v_call: TRBV6-4; cdr3_aa: CASTKIDWRGGNEQFF
v_call: TRBV7-9; cdr3_aa: CASRLGGVETQYF
v_call: TRBV4-1; cdr3_aa: CASSHPVQGNYGYTF
v_call: TRBV29-1; cdr3_aa: CSVAKASGVGDTQYF
v_call: TRBV6-5; cdr3_aa: CASRLGGLGSPLHF
v_call: TRBV29-1; cdr3_aa: CSVQAGQGNTEAFF
v_call: TRBV7-8; cdr3_aa: CASSLGQGSNQPQHF
v_call: TRBV10-3; cdr3_aa: CATAPRQGTEAFF
v_call: TRBV24-1; cdr3_aa: CATGKAGENQPQHF
v_call: TRBV9; cdr3_aa: CASNRGINTEAFF
v_call: TRBV6-5; cdr3_aa: CASTAGTGHNQPQHF